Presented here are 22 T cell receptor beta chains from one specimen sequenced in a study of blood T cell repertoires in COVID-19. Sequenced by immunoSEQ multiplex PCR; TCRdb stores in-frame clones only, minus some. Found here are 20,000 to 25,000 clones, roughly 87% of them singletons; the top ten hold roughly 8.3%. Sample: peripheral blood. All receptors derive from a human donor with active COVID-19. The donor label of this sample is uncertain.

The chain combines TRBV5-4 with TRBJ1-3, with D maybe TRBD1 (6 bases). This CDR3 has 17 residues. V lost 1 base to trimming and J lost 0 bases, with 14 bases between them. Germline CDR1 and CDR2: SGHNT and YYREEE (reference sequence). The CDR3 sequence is CASSLLSGASSGNTIYF. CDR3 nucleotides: TGTGCCAGCAGCTTGCTTTCAGGGGCCAGCTCTGGAAACACCATATATTTT.

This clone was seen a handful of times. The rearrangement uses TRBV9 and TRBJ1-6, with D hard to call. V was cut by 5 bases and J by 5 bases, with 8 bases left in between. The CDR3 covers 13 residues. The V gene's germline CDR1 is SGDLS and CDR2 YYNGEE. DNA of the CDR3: TGTGCCAGCAGTGGCGGTAATAATTCACCCCTCCACTTT. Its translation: CASSGGNNSPLHF.

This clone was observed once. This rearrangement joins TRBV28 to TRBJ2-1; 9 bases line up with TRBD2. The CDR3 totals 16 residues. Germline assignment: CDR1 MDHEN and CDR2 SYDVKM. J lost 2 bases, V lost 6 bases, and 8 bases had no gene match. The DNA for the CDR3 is TGTGCCAGCAGGCCCACCGGGACTAGCCCCTACAATGAGCAGTTCTTC. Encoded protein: CASRPTGTSPYNEQFF.

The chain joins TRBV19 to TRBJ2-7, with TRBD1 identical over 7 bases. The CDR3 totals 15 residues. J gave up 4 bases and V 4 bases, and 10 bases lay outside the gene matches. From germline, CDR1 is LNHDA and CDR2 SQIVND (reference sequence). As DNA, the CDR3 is TGTGCCAGTAGTAGCTTCCGACAGGGCGCTTACGAGCAGTACTTC. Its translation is CASSSFRQGAYEQYF.

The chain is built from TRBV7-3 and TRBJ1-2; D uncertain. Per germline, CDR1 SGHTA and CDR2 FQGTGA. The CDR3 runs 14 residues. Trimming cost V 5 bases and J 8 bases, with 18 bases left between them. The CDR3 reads CASSPGYATGGYTF. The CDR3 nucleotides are TGTGCCAGCAGCCCGGGGTACGCCACGGGCGGCTACACCTTC.

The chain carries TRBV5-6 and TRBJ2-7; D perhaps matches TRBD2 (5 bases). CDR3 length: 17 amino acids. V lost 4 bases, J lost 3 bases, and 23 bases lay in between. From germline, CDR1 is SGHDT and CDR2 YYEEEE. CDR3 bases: TGTGCCAGCAGCCCGCGTTGGGGAGACTCTATAAGCTACGAGCAGTACTTC. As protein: CASSPRWGDSISYEQYF.

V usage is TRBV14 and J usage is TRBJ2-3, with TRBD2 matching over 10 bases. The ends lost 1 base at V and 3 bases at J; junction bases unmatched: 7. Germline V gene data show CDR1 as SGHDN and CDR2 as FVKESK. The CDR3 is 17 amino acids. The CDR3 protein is CASSQGASGSTTDTQYF. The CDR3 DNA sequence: TGTGCCAGCAGCCAAGGCGCTAGCGGGAGCACGACAGATACGCAGTATTTT.

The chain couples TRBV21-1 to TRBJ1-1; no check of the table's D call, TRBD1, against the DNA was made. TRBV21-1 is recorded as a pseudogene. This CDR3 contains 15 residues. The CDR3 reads CASSKGGRGFTEAFF. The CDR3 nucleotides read TGTGCCAGCAGCAAAGGCGGCAGGGGGTTCACTGAAGCTTTCTTT.

The CDR3 is CASSFTLTRRSGYTF. The CDR3, as DNA: TGTGCCAGCAGCTTTACCCTTACCCGGCGGTCTGGCTACACCTTC. The chain has TRBV12-1 and TRBJ1-2. TRBV12-1 is labeled a pseudogene. The CDR3 runs to 15 residues.

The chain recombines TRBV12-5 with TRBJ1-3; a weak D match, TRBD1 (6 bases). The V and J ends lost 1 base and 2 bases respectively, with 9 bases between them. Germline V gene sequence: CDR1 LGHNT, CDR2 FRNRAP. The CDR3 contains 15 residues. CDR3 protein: CASGLGGGAGNTIYF. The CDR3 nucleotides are TGTGCTAGTGGTTTGGGGGGGGGCGCTGGAAACACCATATATTTT.

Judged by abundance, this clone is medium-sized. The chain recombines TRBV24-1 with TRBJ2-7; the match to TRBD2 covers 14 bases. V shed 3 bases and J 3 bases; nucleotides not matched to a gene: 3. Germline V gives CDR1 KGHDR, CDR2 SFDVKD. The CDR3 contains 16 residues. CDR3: CATSDAGTSGSYEQYF. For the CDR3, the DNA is TGTGCCACCAGTGATGCCGGGACTAGCGGGAGCTACGAGCAGTACTTC.

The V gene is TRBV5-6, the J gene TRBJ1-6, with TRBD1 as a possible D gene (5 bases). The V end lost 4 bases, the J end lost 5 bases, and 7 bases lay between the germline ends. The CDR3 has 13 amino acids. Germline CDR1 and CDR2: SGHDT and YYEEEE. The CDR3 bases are TGTGCCAGCAGCCCGGACAATAATTCACCCCTCCACTTT. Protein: CASSPDNNSPLHF.

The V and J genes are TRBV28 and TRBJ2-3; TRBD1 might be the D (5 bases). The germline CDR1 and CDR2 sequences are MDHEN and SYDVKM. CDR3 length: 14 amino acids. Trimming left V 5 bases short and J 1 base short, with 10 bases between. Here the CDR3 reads CASSTQGGTDTQYF. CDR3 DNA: TGTGCCAGCAGTACCCAGGGTGGCACAGATACGCAGTATTTT.

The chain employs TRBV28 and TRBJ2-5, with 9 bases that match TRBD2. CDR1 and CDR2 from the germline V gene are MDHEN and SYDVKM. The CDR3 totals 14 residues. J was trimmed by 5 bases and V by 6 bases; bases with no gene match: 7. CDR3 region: CASSKAGGRETQYF. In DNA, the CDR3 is TGTGCCAGCAGCAAAGCGGGAGGTCGTGAGACCCAGTACTTC.

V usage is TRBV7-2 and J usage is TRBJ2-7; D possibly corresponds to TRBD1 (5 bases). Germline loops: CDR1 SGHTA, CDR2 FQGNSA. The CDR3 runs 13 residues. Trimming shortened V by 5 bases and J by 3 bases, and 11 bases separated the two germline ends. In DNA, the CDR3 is TGTGCCAGCAGCCCCGGAGACAGCTACGAGCAGTACTTC. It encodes CASSPGDSYEQYF.

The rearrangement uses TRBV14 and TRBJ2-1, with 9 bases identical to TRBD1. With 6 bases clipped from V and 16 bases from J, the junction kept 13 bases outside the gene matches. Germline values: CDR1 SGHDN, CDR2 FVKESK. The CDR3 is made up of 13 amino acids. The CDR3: CASSSNEGTGIFF. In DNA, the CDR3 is TGTGCCAGCAGTTCAAACGAAGGGACAGGGATCTTCTTC.

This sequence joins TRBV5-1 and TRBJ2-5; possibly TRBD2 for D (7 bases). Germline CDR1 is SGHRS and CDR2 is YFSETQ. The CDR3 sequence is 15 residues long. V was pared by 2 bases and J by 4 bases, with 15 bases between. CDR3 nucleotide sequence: TGCGCCAGCAGCTTCACCGGGGGGCAGGTAGAGACCCAGTACTTC. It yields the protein CASSFTGGQVETQYF.

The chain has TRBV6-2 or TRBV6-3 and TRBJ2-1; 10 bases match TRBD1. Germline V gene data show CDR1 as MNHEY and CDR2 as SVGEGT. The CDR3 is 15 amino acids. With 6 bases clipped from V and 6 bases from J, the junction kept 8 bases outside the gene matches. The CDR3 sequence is CASSPGTGAVNEQFF. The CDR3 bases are TGTGCCAGCAGCCCCGGGACAGGGGCGGTCAATGAGCAGTTCTTC.

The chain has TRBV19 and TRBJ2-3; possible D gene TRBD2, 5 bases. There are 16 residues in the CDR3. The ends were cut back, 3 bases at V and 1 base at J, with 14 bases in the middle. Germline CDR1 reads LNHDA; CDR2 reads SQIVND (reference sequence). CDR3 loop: CASSMGRGLGTDTQYF. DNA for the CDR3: TGTGCCAGTAGTATGGGCCGCGGACTGGGCACAGATACGCAGTATTTT.

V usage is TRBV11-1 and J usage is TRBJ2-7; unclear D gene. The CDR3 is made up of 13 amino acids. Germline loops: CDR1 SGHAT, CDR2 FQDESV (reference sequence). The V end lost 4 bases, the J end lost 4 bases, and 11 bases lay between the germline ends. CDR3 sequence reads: CASSSPAVYEQYF. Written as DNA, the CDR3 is TGTGCCAGCAGCTCCCCCGCGGTGTACGAGCAGTACTTC.

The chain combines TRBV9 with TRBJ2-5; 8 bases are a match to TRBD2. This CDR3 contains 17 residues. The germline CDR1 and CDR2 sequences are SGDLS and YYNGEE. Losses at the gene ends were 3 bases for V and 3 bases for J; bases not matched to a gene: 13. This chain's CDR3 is CASSEAWGSGNEETQYF. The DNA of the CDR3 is TGTGCCAGCAGCGAAGCGTGGGGTAGCGGGAACGAAGAGACCCAGTACTTC.

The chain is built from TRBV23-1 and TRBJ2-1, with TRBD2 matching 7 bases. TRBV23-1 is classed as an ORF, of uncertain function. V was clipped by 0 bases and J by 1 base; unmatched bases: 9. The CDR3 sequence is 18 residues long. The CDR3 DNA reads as TGCGCCAGCAGTCAATCCTTCGGGTGGGAGGGTTCCTACAATGAGCAGTTCTTC. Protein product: CASSQSFGWEGSYNEQFF.